The rows below give T cell receptor beta chains drawn from one sample of a study of T cell responses to AZD1222 COVID-19 vaccine. Sequencing used immunoSEQ multiplex PCR; TCRdb keeps in-frame clones, though not all of them. The sample includes roughly 4,700 clones, approximately 91% of them seen just once. Sequenced here: peripheral blood, sampled 28 days after the second AZD1222 dose. These receptors originate from an adult who received the AZD1222 COVID-19 vaccine. The CDR3 runs from the conserved cysteine through the conserved F or W. Fields, in order: D gene, clone size, V gene, J gene, CDR3 length, CDR3 DNA, CDR3 protein. D genes are given only for firm matches. The listing skips clone size in some rows; elsewhere it reads once, few, many or a size class.

d_gene: TRBD1; abundance: few; v_gene: TRBV2; j_gene: TRBJ1-4; len: 16; CDR3nt: TGTGCCAGCAGTGATTTAGGACAGGGGTCTAATGAAAAACTGTTTTTT; CDR3aa: CASSDLGQGSNEKLFF
d_gene: .; abundance: .; v_gene: TRBV28; j_gene: TRBJ1-4; len: 13; CDR3nt: TGTGCCAGCAGTGAGGAATTTAATGAAAAACTGTTTTTT; CDR3aa: CASSEEFNEKLFF
d_gene: .; abundance: .; v_gene: TRBV27; j_gene: TRBJ2-7; len: 14; CDR3nt: TGTGCCAGTACAATGGACTCAAACTCCTACGAGCAGTACTTC; CDR3aa: CASTMDSNSYEQYF
d_gene: TRBD2; abundance: .; v_gene: TRBV9; j_gene: TRBJ2-1; len: 15; CDR3nt: TGTGCCAGCAGCGTAGTAGCGGGGGCTTACAATGAGCAGTTCTTC; CDR3aa: CASSVVAGAYNEQFF
d_gene: .; abundance: .; v_gene: TRBV5-6; j_gene: TRBJ2-7; len: 13; CDR3nt: TGTGCCAGCAGCTTGAAGAGCGGTAACGAGCAGTACTTC; CDR3aa: CASSLKSGNEQYF
d_gene: .; abundance: .; v_gene: TRBV6-2/TRBV6-3; j_gene: TRBJ1-2; len: 13; CDR3nt: TGTGCCAGCAGTTACTTCGGGGAAAATGGCTACACCTTC; CDR3aa: CASSYFGENGYTF
d_gene: TRBD1; abundance: .; v_gene: TRBV24-1; j_gene: TRBJ2-7; len: 14; CDR3nt: TGTGCCACCAGTGGGGACAGGCCCCCCTACGAGCAGTACTTC; CDR3aa: CATSGDRPPYEQYF
d_gene: .; abundance: .; v_gene: TRBV7-9; j_gene: TRBJ1-2; len: 13; CDR3nt: TGTGCCAGCAGCTTCCCCTCTAACTATGGCTACACCTTC; CDR3aa: CASSFPSNYGYTF
d_gene: .; abundance: .; v_gene: TRBV30; j_gene: TRBJ2-7; len: 14; CDR3nt: TGTGCCTGGAGTGTTAGGGTGGAGGCCTACGAGCAGTACTTC; CDR3aa: CAWSVRVEAYEQYF
d_gene: .; abundance: .; v_gene: TRBV6-5; j_gene: TRBJ1-1; len: 13; CDR3nt: TGTGCCAGCAGTCCCCACCCAAACACTGAAGCTTTCTTT; CDR3aa: CASSPHPNTEAFF
d_gene: .; abundance: .; v_gene: TRBV20-1; j_gene: TRBJ1-1; len: 11; CDR3nt: TGCAGTGCCTCTGGGTGGCAGTTAGCTTTCTTT; CDR3aa: CSASGWQLAFF
d_gene: TRBD1; abundance: .; v_gene: TRBV7-8; j_gene: TRBJ2-7; len: 15; CDR3nt: TGTGCCAGCAGCCGAGGACAGGGCGGTATCTACGAGCAGTACTTC; CDR3aa: CASSRGQGGIYEQYF
d_gene: .; abundance: .; v_gene: TRBV6-6; j_gene: TRBJ1-1; len: 13; CDR3nt: TGTGCCAGCAGTTACGACAGTAACACTGAAGCTTTCTTT; CDR3aa: CASSYDSNTEAFF
d_gene: .; abundance: .; v_gene: TRBV7-8; j_gene: TRBJ2-7; len: 12; CDR3nt: TGTGCCAGCACCCGCGCGGGTTACGAGCAGTACTTC; CDR3aa: CASTRAGYEQYF
d_gene: TRBD1; abundance: .; v_gene: TRBV5-1; j_gene: TRBJ1-2; len: 15; CDR3nt: TGCGCCAGCAGCTGGACCCAGGGGGGCCCCTATGGCTACACCTTC; CDR3aa: CASSWTQGGPYGYTF
d_gene: TRBD2; abundance: .; v_gene: TRBV7-9; j_gene: TRBJ2-1; len: 17; CDR3nt: TGTGCCAGCAGCCCGACGACTAGCGGGAGGGACTGGGATGAGCAGTTCTTC; CDR3aa: CASSPTTSGRDWDEQFF
d_gene: TRBD1; abundance: .; v_gene: TRBV7-8; j_gene: TRBJ2-2; len: 16; CDR3nt: TGTGCCAGCAGCCCTCGGGACAGGGGGGGCACCGGGGAGCTGTTTTTT; CDR3aa: CASSPRDRGGTGELFF
d_gene: .; abundance: .; v_gene: TRBV27; j_gene: TRBJ2-7; len: 15; CDR3nt: TGTGCCAGCAGAACCGTTCGGGGTAGCTCCTACGAGCAGTACTTC; CDR3aa: CASRTVRGSSYEQYF
d_gene: .; abundance: once; v_gene: TRBV9; j_gene: TRBJ2-1; len: 17; CDR3nt: TGTGCCAGCAGCGCCCATTCTCCGGGAGAGGCGTACAATGAGCAGTTCTTC; CDR3aa: CASSAHSPGEAYNEQFF
d_gene: TRBD2; abundance: .; v_gene: TRBV5-1; j_gene: TRBJ2-3; len: 12; CDR3nt: TGCGCCAGCAGCTTGCTCGGACTAGGGAAGTATTTT; CDR3aa: CASSLLGLGKYF
d_gene: .; abundance: .; v_gene: TRBV5-1; j_gene: TRBJ2-5; len: 15; CDR3nt: TGCGCCAGCAGCTTGGGCGGTGGGGAGAGGAAGACCCAGTACTTC; CDR3aa: CASSLGGGERKTQYF
d_gene: TRBD1; abundance: once; v_gene: TRBV7-9; j_gene: TRBJ2-4; len: 12; CDR3nt: TGTGCCAGCAGCCCACAGGGGGACATTCAGTACTTC; CDR3aa: CASSPQGDIQYF
d_gene: TRBD1; abundance: .; v_gene: TRBV5-5; j_gene: TRBJ2-1; len: 15; CDR3nt: TGTGCCAGCAGCCCTTGGTGGGGACAGTTCGATGAGCAGTTCTTC; CDR3aa: CASSPWWGQFDEQFF
d_gene: .; abundance: .; v_gene: TRBV12-3/TRBV12-4; j_gene: TRBJ1-4; len: 11; CDR3nt: TGTGCCAGCAGTTTCCACGAAAAACTGTTTTTT; CDR3aa: CASSFHEKLFF
d_gene: .; abundance: once; v_gene: TRBV6-5; j_gene: TRBJ2-1; len: 13; CDR3nt: TGTGCCAGTAGACAGGAGCCAGACAATGAGCAGTTCTTC; CDR3aa: CASRQEPDNEQFF
d_gene: .; abundance: .; v_gene: TRBV12-3/TRBV12-4; j_gene: TRBJ2-7; len: 11; CDR3nt: TGTGCCAGCAGCAACCAGCGCGAGCAGTACTTC; CDR3aa: CASSNQREQYF
d_gene: .; abundance: .; v_gene: TRBV28; j_gene: TRBJ1-1; len: 13; CDR3nt: TGTGCCAGCAGATCGAGGGGAAGGTCTGAAGCTTTCTTT; CDR3aa: CASRSRGRSEAFF
d_gene: .; abundance: .; v_gene: TRBV6-5; j_gene: TRBJ1-1; len: 16; CDR3nt: TGTGCCAGCAGTTACACGCCCAGCGGCATGAACACTGAAGCTTTCTTT; CDR3aa: CASSYTPSGMNTEAFF
d_gene: .; abundance: .; v_gene: TRBV28; j_gene: TRBJ1-1; len: 12; CDR3nt: TGTGCCAGCAGTTTGGTTCGAAATGAAGCTTTCTTT; CDR3aa: CASSLVRNEAFF
d_gene: .; abundance: .; v_gene: TRBV7-3; j_gene: TRBJ1-2; len: 13; CDR3nt: TGTGCCAGTGCGGGGGAAAATAACTATGGCTACACCTTC; CDR3aa: CASAGENNYGYTF
d_gene: TRBD2; abundance: .; v_gene: TRBV6-2/TRBV6-3; j_gene: TRBJ2-1; len: 17; CDR3nt: TGTGCCAGCAGTTACCATTGGGCTAGCGGGAGGAGCGATGAGCAGTTCTTC; CDR3aa: CASSYHWASGRSDEQFF
d_gene: TRBD1; abundance: .; v_gene: TRBV7-2; j_gene: TRBJ1-1; len: 14; CDR3nt: TGTGCCAGCAGCTTTGACAGGGAGGCAACTGAAGCTTTCTTT; CDR3aa: CASSFDREATEAFF
d_gene: .; abundance: .; v_gene: TRBV27; j_gene: TRBJ1-5; len: 13; CDR3nt: TGTGCCAGCAGTTGGCAGGGGAACCAGCCCCAGCATTTT; CDR3aa: CASSWQGNQPQHF
d_gene: .; abundance: .; v_gene: TRBV19; j_gene: TRBJ2-3; len: 16; CDR3nt: TGTGCCAGTAGTATCTGGGGCGGAGTCTCCCCAGATACGCAGTATTTT; CDR3aa: CASSIWGGVSPDTQYF
d_gene: .; abundance: .; v_gene: TRBV5-1; j_gene: TRBJ2-1; len: 15; CDR3nt: TGCGCCAGCAGCGGCCGGGGTCTAGCCGGCAATGAGCAGTTCTTC; CDR3aa: CASSGRGLAGNEQFF
d_gene: TRBD1; abundance: .; v_gene: TRBV6-2/TRBV6-3; j_gene: TRBJ1-2; len: 14; CDR3nt: TGTGCCAGCAGTGGAAACAGGGGGCAATATGGCTACACCTTC; CDR3aa: CASSGNRGQYGYTF
d_gene: TRBD1; abundance: .; v_gene: TRBV15; j_gene: TRBJ1-4; len: 16; CDR3nt: TGTGCCACCAGCGGCTCCGGGACAGGGGTAGGCGAAAAACTGTTTTTT; CDR3aa: CATSGSGTGVGEKLFF
d_gene: TRBD1; abundance: .; v_gene: TRBV7-2; j_gene: TRBJ1-1; len: 15; CDR3nt: TGTGCCAGCAGCGTAAACAGGGGACTGAGGACTGAAGCTTTCTTT; CDR3aa: CASSVNRGLRTEAFF
d_gene: .; abundance: .; v_gene: TRBV19; j_gene: TRBJ2-7; len: 15; CDR3nt: TGTGCCAGTAGTATCTCCATCGCCCAAGCCTACGAGCAGTACTTC; CDR3aa: CASSISIAQAYEQYF
d_gene: .; abundance: once; v_gene: TRBV13; j_gene: TRBJ1-1; len: 16; CDR3nt: TGTGCCAGCAGCTGGGGGGCTCAGGTTGGGTTCACTGAAGCTTTCTTT; CDR3aa: CASSWGAQVGFTEAFF
d_gene: .; abundance: once; v_gene: TRBV7-8; j_gene: TRBJ1-5; len: 17; CDR3nt: TGTGCCAGCAGCCTAAACTCAGGGCCTTATAGCAATCAGCCCCAGCATTTT; CDR3aa: CASSLNSGPYSNQPQHF
d_gene: TRBD2; abundance: .; v_gene: TRBV9; j_gene: TRBJ2-2; len: 15; CDR3nt: TGTGCCAGCAGCGTCCTCGGGGGGGCGACCGGGGAGCTGTTTTTT; CDR3aa: CASSVLGGATGELFF
d_gene: TRBD1; abundance: .; v_gene: TRBV30; j_gene: TRBJ1-6; len: 17; CDR3nt: TGTGCCTGGACCCGGGACAGGGTACGAGGGGTGAATTCACCCCTCCACTTT; CDR3aa: CAWTRDRVRGVNSPLHF
d_gene: .; abundance: .; v_gene: TRBV19; j_gene: TRBJ2-1; len: 16; CDR3nt: TGTGCCAGTAGTAAGGACCTGGGAGTCACCTACAATGAGCAGTTCTTC; CDR3aa: CASSKDLGVTYNEQFF
d_gene: .; abundance: .; v_gene: TRBV11-2; j_gene: TRBJ1-2; len: 12; CDR3nt: TGTGCCAGCAGCTTAGCGGGGGGTGGCTACACCTTC; CDR3aa: CASSLAGGGYTF
d_gene: TRBD1; abundance: .; v_gene: TRBV19; j_gene: TRBJ2-6; len: 15; CDR3nt: TGTGCCAGTACCGACAGGGGGCCTGGGGCCAACGTCCTGACTTTC; CDR3aa: CASTDRGPGANVLTF
d_gene: TRBD2; abundance: .; v_gene: TRBV6-2/TRBV6-3; j_gene: TRBJ2-1; len: 21; CDR3nt: TGTGCCAGCAGTTACGGACGAACTAGCGGGAGGGCCCTGGGCTCCTACAATGAGCAGTTCTTC; CDR3aa: CASSYGRTSGRALGSYNEQFF
d_gene: .; abundance: .; v_gene: TRBV28; j_gene: TRBJ1-2; len: 11; CDR3nt: TGTGCCAGCAGCCACCCTTATGGCTACACCTTC; CDR3aa: CASSHPYGYTF
d_gene: TRBD1; abundance: .; v_gene: TRBV6-4; j_gene: TRBJ1-1; len: 14; CDR3nt: TGTGCTAGCAGGGACGGGGACAGGAACACTGAAGCTTTCTTT; CDR3aa: CASRDGDRNTEAFF
d_gene: TRBD1; abundance: .; v_gene: TRBV28; j_gene: TRBJ1-4; len: 15; CDR3nt: TGTGCCAGCAGCACTGTCCCAGGGGGAATGAAAAAACTGTTTTTT; CDR3aa: CASSTVPGGMKKLFF
d_gene: .; abundance: .; v_gene: TRBV28; j_gene: TRBJ1-2; len: 14; CDR3nt: TGTGCCAGCAGTTTAGGGGCAGGGAAGGGAGGCTACACCTTC; CDR3aa: CASSLGAGKGGYTF
d_gene: .; abundance: .; v_gene: TRBV9; j_gene: TRBJ1-6; len: 14; CDR3nt: TGTGCCAGCAGCGTCTCGGGGGGGAACTCACCCCTCCACTTT; CDR3aa: CASSVSGGNSPLHF
d_gene: .; abundance: .; v_gene: TRBV30; j_gene: TRBJ1-3; len: 12; CDR3nt: TGTGCCTGGAAGGCCAAGGGAAACACCATATATTTT; CDR3aa: CAWKAKGNTIYF
d_gene: .; abundance: once; v_gene: TRBV28; j_gene: TRBJ1-4; len: 16; CDR3nt: TGTGCCAGCAGTTTAGGGGGGCTGTTAGGGAATGAAAAACTGTTTTTT; CDR3aa: CASSLGGLLGNEKLFF
d_gene: TRBD2; abundance: .; v_gene: TRBV5-4; j_gene: TRBJ2-1; len: 15; CDR3nt: TGTGCCAGCAGTAGGACTAGCGGGAAGGTAGTTGAGCAGTTCTTC; CDR3aa: CASSRTSGKVVEQFF
d_gene: .; abundance: .; v_gene: TRBV5-6; j_gene: TRBJ1-1; len: 13; CDR3nt: TGTGCCAGCAGCTTGGCGCTGCTCACTGAAGCTTTCTTT; CDR3aa: CASSLALLTEAFF
d_gene: .; abundance: .; v_gene: TRBV7-9; j_gene: TRBJ1-4; len: 12; CDR3nt: TGTGCCAGCAGCTTCCGGAATGAAAAACTGTTTTTT; CDR3aa: CASSFRNEKLFF
d_gene: .; abundance: .; v_gene: TRBV10-3; j_gene: TRBJ1-5; len: 14; CDR3nt: TGTGCCATCAGTTCTCAGGGGATCGAACAGCCCCAGCATTTT; CDR3aa: CAISSQGIEQPQHF
d_gene: .; abundance: .; v_gene: TRBV2; j_gene: TRBJ1-6; len: 15; CDR3nt: TGTGCCAGCAGTGAAATTGGGGGCCCGAATTCACCCCTCCACTTT; CDR3aa: CASSEIGGPNSPLHF